The 30 T cell receptor beta chains below were found in one sample sequenced in a study of early T cells in non-severe SARS-CoV-2 infection. TCRdb itself ran the 5' RACE reads through MiXCR, one entry per CDR3 protein. The data hold around 50,000 distinct CDR3 sequences, with over 5% observed a single time. Sequenced: whole blood. Receptors were obtained from an adult who was a healthcare worker with PCR-confirmed SARS-CoV-2 infection or an uninfected control (not recorded which).

This clonotype has a count of ten or more. This chain uses TRBV5-6 with TRBJ2-4; TRBD1 aligns across 9 bases. Looked up from germline, CDR1 is SGHDT and CDR2 is YYEEEE. This CDR3 has 15 residues. Trimming cost V 4 bases and J 6 bases; bases outside gene matches: 8. The CDR3 DNA is TGTGCCAGCAGCCCCTGGACAGGGGCGGGAAACATTCAGTACTTC. This encodes CASSPWTGAGNIQYF.

This clonotype was seen many times. The chain uses TRBV5-8 and TRBJ2-5; perhaps TRBD2 as D (6 bases). With 3 bases removed from V and 6 bases from J, the gap between germline ends came to 18 bases. CDR3 length: 15 residues. Germline CDR1 and CDR2: SGHTS and YDEGEE. The CDR3, as DNA: TGTGCCAGCAGCTCCCTCCGGGGGAATGTGCAGACCCAGTACTTC. It specifies CASSSLRGNVQTQYF.

This clonotype was counted many times. J is TRBJ2-7 and V is TRBV3-1, with 7 bases that match TRBD1. V gave up 0 bases and J gave up 4 bases; unmatched junction bases: 9. There are 16 residues in the CDR3. Germline V CDR1 and CDR2: LGHDT, YNNKEL (reference sequence). The chain's CDR3 is CASSQDGQGVDYEQYF. The DNA for the CDR3 is TGTGCCAGCAGCCAAGATGGGCAGGGGGTGGATTACGAGCAGTACTTC.

V and J are TRBV30 and TRBJ1-5, with 10 bases aligning to TRBD1. This CDR3 is built from 16 residues. Germline V CDR1 and CDR2: GTSNPN, SVGIG (reference sequence). Trimming cost V 1 base and J 4 bases; bases outside gene matches: 7. The CDR3 coding sequence is TGTGCCTGGAGTGCCCGGGACAGGGGTCGGAATCAGCCCCAGCATTTT. Translating gives CAWSARDRGRNQPQHF.

This clonotype was observed at least ten times. The rearrangement uses TRBV25-1 and TRBJ1-1, with unresolved D. Germline V gene lookup returns CDR1 MGHDK and CDR2 SYGVNS. The germline V and J ends were trimmed by 2 bases and 5 bases, with 15 bases remaining between them. There are 15 residues in the CDR3. CDR3 residues: CASSEAGIARTEAFF. In DNA form, the CDR3 reads TGTGCCAGCAGTGAAGCGGGAATTGCGCGGACTGAAGCTTTCTTT.

This chain links TRBV24-1 with TRBJ1-1; 9 nucleotides align to TRBD1. The CDR3 has 13 residues. CDR1 KGHDR and CDR2 SFDVKD come from the germline V gene. Losses at the gene ends were 3 bases for V and 11 bases for J; bases not matched to a gene: 6. CDR3 sequence reads: CATSDGQGRYAFF. The CDR3 coding sequence is TGTGCCACCAGTGATGGACAGGGGAGATATGCTTTCTTT.

This clonotype was observed at least ten times. The gene calls are TRBV4-1 and TRBJ1-2; the D is unclear. The V end was cut by 0 bases, the J end by 4 bases, with 12 bases between. This CDR3 comprises 15 residues. Germline V gene sequence: CDR1 MGHRA, CDR2 YSYEKL. The CDR3 spells CASSQDHGVGYGYTF. CDR3 nucleotides: TGCGCCAGCAGCCAAGATCACGGGGTAGGCTATGGCTACACCTTC.

The table lists this clonotype with many counts. The genes are TRBV6-5 and TRBJ2-1, with 13 bases that match TRBD2. Per germline, CDR1 MNHEY and CDR2 SVGAGI. V shed 2 bases and J 12 bases; nucleotides not matched to a gene: 13. The CDR3 contains 17 residues. CDR3 residues: CASSYQSGTSGIGGQFF. The CDR3 bases are TGTGCCAGCAGTTACCAGTCCGGGACTAGCGGGATAGGGGGGCAGTTCTTC.

This chain connects TRBV10-2 to TRBJ2-1, with TRBD1 matching over 9 bases. CDR1 and CDR2 (germline): WSHSY, SAAADI. This CDR3 contains 18 residues. Trimming at V came to 4 bases and at J to 0 bases, leaving 10 bases not matched to a gene. This CDR3 reads CASSADRGRANSYNEQFF. CDR3 in DNA: TGCGCCAGCAGTGCCGACAGGGGGAGGGCAAACTCCTACAATGAGCAGTTCTTC.

The table lists this clonotype with many counts. The chain recombines TRBV20-1 with TRBJ2-1; D might be TRBD2 (5 bases). Germline V gene sequence: CDR1 DFQATT, CDR2 SNEGSKA (reference sequence). The CDR3 sequence is 12 residues long. Trimming pared 0 bases from V and 14 bases from J, leaving 14 bases between. CDR3: CSARDMTGKKFF. The DNA of the CDR3 is TGCAGTGCTAGAGATATGACGGGGAAGAAGTTCTTC.

This clonotype appeared many times. The chain joins TRBV20-1 to TRBJ1-6; unclear D gene. The CDR3 spans 13 residues. Germline assignment: CDR1 DFQATT and CDR2 SNEGSKA (reference sequence). V lost 5 bases, J lost 7 bases, and 12 bases lay in between. CDR3 region: CSAQGPRNSPLHF. The CDR3 DNA reads TGCAGTGCTCAAGGCCCGCGGAATTCACCCCTCCACTTT.

There are many counts of this clonotype. The rearrangement uses TRBV6-4 and TRBJ2-2; D gene uncertain. This CDR3 contains 12 residues. V was trimmed by 3 bases and J by 4 bases, leaving 3 bases between them. Germline V gene data show CDR1 as MRHNA and CDR2 as SNTAGT. CDR3 sequence reads: CASSDLTGELFF. The CDR3 DNA follows: TGTGCCAGCAGTGATCTCACCGGGGAGCTGTTTTTT.

The sample holds many counts of this clonotype. The rearrangement uses TRBV15 and TRBJ1-3; no clear D gene. This CDR3 spans 15 amino acids. Trimming pared 4 bases from V and 0 bases from J, leaving 10 bases between. CDR1 and CDR2 (germline): LNHNV, YYDKDF (reference sequence). CDR3 DNA: TGTGCCACCAGCACCCGGGCCAGCTCTGGAAACACCATATATTTT. Protein: CATSTRASSGNTIYF.

This clonotype came up many times. V gene TRBV2 combines with J gene TRBJ1-1, with a tentative D call TRBD1 (6 bases). Germline V gene lookup returns CDR1 SNHLY and CDR2 FYNNEI. This CDR3 has 12 amino acids. The ends were cut back, 4 bases at V and 9 bases at J, with 12 bases in the middle. CDR3 loop: CASSAGGPQAFF. CDR3 nucleotide sequence: TGTGCCAGCAGTGCTGGGGGGCCACAAGCTTTCTTT.

The chain has TRBV12-3 or TRBV12-4 and TRBJ2-7; D may be TRBD1 (6 bases). Trimming stripped 6 bases from V and 1 base from J, with 16 bases between. This CDR3 is built from 15 residues. CDR3 bases: TGTGCCAGCAGGCGTGGGCCACAGGGTTCCTACGAGCAGTACTTC. Translation: CASRRGPQGSYEQYF.

In its sample, this clonotype was seen a few times. The V call is TRBV5-4, the J call TRBJ2-3; D uncertain. Germline values: CDR1 SGHNT, CDR2 YYREEE (reference sequence). Trimming took 0 bases from V and 2 from J, leaving 4 bases between them. The CDR3 runs 13 residues. The CDR3 sequence: CASSLGPTDTQYF. DNA of the CDR3: TGTGCCAGCAGCTTGGGCCCCACAGATACGCAGTATTTT.

This clonotype appeared many times. The V and J genes are TRBV4-1 and TRBJ2-4; 12 positions agree with TRBD1. Germline V gene data show CDR1 as MGHRA and CDR2 as YSYEKL. CDR3 length: 17 residues. After removal of 0 bases from V and 6 bases from J, the junction contained 6 bases not matched to a gene. CDR3 bases: TGCGCCAGCAGCCAAGAAGGGGGACAGGGGGCTGGAAACATTCAGTACTTC. Translated: CASSQEGGQGAGNIQYF.

This clonotype was counted ten times or more. This chain joins TRBV12-3 or TRBV12-4 and TRBJ2-1; TRBD2 matches 12 bases. With 5 bases clipped from V and 6 bases from J, the junction kept 5 bases outside the gene matches. The CDR3 length is 15 residues. The CDR3 spells CASSAGLAGRNEQFF. DNA for the CDR3: TGTGCCAGCAGTGCAGGACTAGCGGGACGCAATGAGCAGTTCTTC.

V is TRBV2 and J is TRBJ1-3, with TRBD1 as a possible D gene (5 bases). This CDR3 region has 14 residues. V lost 6 bases and J 2 bases, leaving 11 bases between the germline ends. From germline, CDR1 is SNHLY and CDR2 FYNNEI. The CDR3 protein is CASRQVSAGNTIYF. The CDR3 DNA reads TGTGCCAGCAGACAGGTTTCGGCTGGAAACACCATATATTTT.

This clonotype was seen many times. This chain links TRBV6-5 with TRBJ2-5; no firm D call. This CDR3 contains 10 residues. Germline CDR1 is MNHEY and CDR2 is SVGAGI. V lost 9 bases, J lost 5 bases, and 7 bases lay in between. The CDR3 here is CASFGETQYF. In DNA, the CDR3 is TGTGCCAGTTTTGGGGAGACCCAGTACTTC.

This clonotype occurred many times. This chain connects TRBV6-5 to TRBJ2-1, with 9 nucleotides matching TRBD2. J gave up 8 bases and V 0 bases, and 5 bases lay outside the gene matches. The CDR3 is 15 amino acids. Per germline, CDR1 MNHEY and CDR2 SVGAGI. In nucleotides, the CDR3 is TGTGCCAGCAGTTACTCGGCGGGAGGGCCTTATGAGCAGTTCTTC. It specifies CASSYSAGGPYEQFF.

This clonotype has a handful of counts. This chain joins TRBV20-1 and TRBJ2-7; D not resolved. Per the germline V gene, CDR1 is DFQATT and CDR2 is SNEGSKA (reference sequence). Trimming took off 3 bases at V and 0 bases at J, with 12 bases between the two ends. CDR3 size: 14 residues. The CDR3 DNA reads as TGCAGTGCTAGTGACTCCAGGAGCTCCTACGAGCAGTACTTC. This encodes CSASDSRSSYEQYF.

The table lists this clonotype with many counts. The CDR3 sequence is CASSTDRHTDTQYF. CDR3 in DNA: TGTGCCAGCAGTACTGACAGACACACAGATACGCAGTATTTT. V is TRBV7-9 and J is TRBJ2-3; TRBD1 might be the D (5 bases). V dropped 6 bases and J dropped 2 bases, with 12 bases sitting between them. Germline V CDR1 and CDR2: SEHNR, FQNEAQ (reference sequence). The CDR3 covers 14 residues. Together with reference TRBV7-9 and TRBJ2-3, the CDR3 gives the full variable domain: DTGVSQNPRHKITKRGQNVTFRCDPISEHNRLYWYRQTLGQGPEFLTYFQNEAQLEKSRLLSDRFSAERPKGSFSTLEIQRTEQGDSAMYLCASSTDRHTDTQYFGPGTRLTVL.

The chain links TRBV7-8 to TRBJ2-2; 10 bases align to TRBD2. Germline V gives CDR1 SGHVS, CDR2 FQNEAQ. Unmatched junction bases numbered 11, after V lost 5 bases and J lost 5 bases. The CDR3 is made up of 17 amino acids. CDR3: CASSREREGPGTGELFF. The CDR3 DNA is TGTGCCAGCAGCCGAGAGCGGGAGGGTCCGGGGACCGGGGAGCTGTTTTTT.

This clonotype occurred many times. One end of the junction is discordant with germline, which a read error may explain. V is TRBV7-9 and J is TRBJ2-7; D might be TRBD2 (5 bases). This CDR3 is 12 amino acids long. Germline loops: CDR1 SEHNR, CDR2 FQNEAQ (reference sequence). The CDR3 reads CASSLVRGQEEF. As DNA, the CDR3 is TGTGCCAGCAGCTTAGTTCGAGGTCAGGAGGAATTC.

V usage is TRBV19 and J usage is TRBJ2-1; D may be TRBD2 (6 bases). The germline V and J ends were trimmed by 3 bases and 2 bases, with 8 bases remaining between them. This CDR3 comprises 14 residues. Germline V gives CDR1 LNHDA, CDR2 SQIVND (reference sequence). Written as DNA, the CDR3 is TGTGCCAGTAGTATGGGAGGACCCTACAATGAGCAGTTCTTC. Amino acids: CASSMGGPYNEQFF.

This clonotype was seen a few times. V gene TRBV20-1 combines with J gene TRBJ1-5; tentatively, D is TRBD1 (6 bases). This CDR3 has 15 residues. Germline V gene data show CDR1 as DFQATT and CDR2 as SNEGSKA (reference sequence). V shed 6 bases and J shed 3 bases, with 18 bases lying between them. CDR3 coding DNA: TGCAGTGCCCGCGATGGGGGGCGCGTCAATCAGCCCCAGCATTTT. Protein: CSARDGGRVNQPQHF.

This clonotype has at least ten counts. The chain has TRBV28 and TRBJ1-2; 9 positions match TRBD1. This CDR3 spans 16 amino acids. Germline V CDR1 and CDR2: MDHEN, SYDVKM. V gave up 8 bases and J gave up 1 base; unmatched junction bases: 11. The CDR3 bases are TGTGCCAGCTTCCCCCTAAGGACAGGGGATAACTATGGCTACACCTTC. Its protein is CASFPLRTGDNYGYTF.

The table lists this clonotype with many counts. V usage is TRBV6-2 or TRBV6-3 and J usage is TRBJ1-5; 9 bases fit TRBD1. The germline V gene encodes CDR1 MNHEY and CDR2 SVGEGT. The J segment lost 6 bases and the V segment lost 5 bases, leaving 11 bases of the junction unmatched. The CDR3 spans 16 residues. The CDR3 loop is CASSQFSGTGRQPQHF. The CDR3 DNA sequence: TGTGCCAGCAGTCAGTTTTCCGGGACAGGGCGTCAGCCCCAGCATTTT.

This clonotype came up many times. This sequence joins TRBV7-3 and TRBJ2-2, with a weak D call TRBD2 (6 bases). The CDR3 runs to 16 residues. The germline CDR1 and CDR2 sequences are SGHTA and FQGTGA. V was cut by 1 base and J by 0 bases, with 9 bases left in between. Here the CDR3 DNA reads TGTGCCAGCAGCTTAAACGGGGGACCGAACACCGGGGAGCTGTTTTTT. It is translated as CASSLNGGPNTGELFF.